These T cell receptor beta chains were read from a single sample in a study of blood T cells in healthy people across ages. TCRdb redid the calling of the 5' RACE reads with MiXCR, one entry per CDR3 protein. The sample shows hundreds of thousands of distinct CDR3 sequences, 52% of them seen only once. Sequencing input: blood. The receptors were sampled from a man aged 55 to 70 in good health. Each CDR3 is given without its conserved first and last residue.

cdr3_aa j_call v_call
ASGAQTGATYEQY TRBJ2-7 TRBV28
ASSEAQGRTYEQY TRBJ2-7 TRBV6-1
ASSLAGGGGEQF TRBJ2-1 TRBV7-3
SAHGQGGEKLF TRBJ1-4 TRBV20-1
SARETGGLEAF TRBJ1-1 TRBV20-1
ATSESPAPTYNEQF TRBJ2-1 TRBV24-1
SARDLAGVGYEQY TRBJ2-7 TRBV20-1
ASSPRLQGEDEQF TRBJ2-1 TRBV5-5
ASSRLGGGGDEQF TRBJ2-1 TRBV6-5
ANSQTSGRTDTQY TRBJ2-3 TRBV4-3
ASSLGVASLKNTEAF TRBJ1-1 TRBV11-2
ASSGRLAGGVEQY TRBJ2-4 TRBV5-4
ASSWRLAGGGNEQF TRBJ2-1 TRBV7-9
ASTPGMSTGELF TRBJ2-2 TRBV6-1
ASSFARQEVGSYEQY TRBJ2-7 TRBV27
ASSRTGTDTQY TRBJ2-3 TRBV3-1
SGGDRGREQF TRBJ2-1 TRBV29-1
SASTQREANEQY TRBJ2-5 TRBV20-1
SAQASLPNYGYT TRBJ1-2 TRBV20-1
SVSGGAGYTEAF TRBJ1-1 TRBV29-1
ASSLEPGPGTDTQY TRBJ2-3 TRBV7-2
ASSYSGQPTYTDTQY TRBJ2-3 TRBV6-2/TRBV6-3
ASSLGGQGLYNEQF TRBJ2-1 TRBV4-3
SASLGLGTDTQY TRBJ2-3 TRBV20-1
SVVTARDQPQH TRBJ1-5 TRBV29-1
ATGQGGTEAF TRBJ1-1 TRBV10-3
SAGGSRGDTQY TRBJ2-3 TRBV20-1
ASSLALDRTETQY TRBJ2-5 TRBV5-1
ASSYSSASGYQETQY TRBJ2-5 TRBV6-2/TRBV6-3
ASSQDSGISWEQY TRBJ2-7 TRBV4-3
ASSLGPVSSSGNTIY TRBJ1-3 TRBV7-9
ASSFRGATGELF TRBJ2-2 TRBV12-3/TRBV12-4
ATSDRRTGYNEQY TRBJ2-7 TRBV24-1
ASSQTLARSSYNEQY NA TRBV3-1
ASSFAETYEQY TRBJ2-7 TRBV7-2
ASSEVTIDTQY TRBJ2-3 TRBV6-1
ASSQRGRFPSSYNEQF TRBJ2-1 TRBV14
SARDWLAGVQTQY NA TRBV20-1
ASSLRLIGSSYTEAF TRBJ1-1 TRBV5-1
SVIAGVNIQY TRBJ2-4 TRBV29-1
ASNHRNTQNEKLF TRBJ1-4 TRBV7-2
ASSLVGGWDSQETQY TRBJ2-5 TRBV7-2
SVEGDRGPSEQY TRBJ2-7 TRBV29-1
ASRKGTSGSPPQF TRBJ2-1 TRBV28
ASSLGPAGVNEQF TRBJ2-1 TRBV7-6